Given below is one TCR beta chain in context. This entry is derived from a study of blood T cell repertoires in COVID-19. Turning to the study itself: Nucleic acid was either cDNA or gDNA, and it came from T cells, B-cell-depleted T cells, or PBMCs.

Some clones are missing from TCRdb's copy, which holds only in-frame ones; the method was immunoSEQ multiplex PCR. This table has 30,000 to 40,000 clones, 70% to 90% appearing once. This CDR3 has 16 amino acids. The germline gives CDR1 LNHDA, CDR2 SQIVND (reference sequence). Germline trimming cut 7 bases from V and 6 bases from J; bases unmatched to any gene: 9. This clonotype was sampled from a human donor in a cohort sampled during active COVID-19. This rearrangement joins TRBV19 to TRBJ2-2; 12 bases are a match to TRBD2. Sequencing was done on a sample of peripheral blood. The CDR3 DNA sequence: TGTGCCAGTAAGATTTCTAGCGGGGGGGCCGCCGGGGAGCTGTTTTTT. Translating gives CASKISSGGAAGELFF.